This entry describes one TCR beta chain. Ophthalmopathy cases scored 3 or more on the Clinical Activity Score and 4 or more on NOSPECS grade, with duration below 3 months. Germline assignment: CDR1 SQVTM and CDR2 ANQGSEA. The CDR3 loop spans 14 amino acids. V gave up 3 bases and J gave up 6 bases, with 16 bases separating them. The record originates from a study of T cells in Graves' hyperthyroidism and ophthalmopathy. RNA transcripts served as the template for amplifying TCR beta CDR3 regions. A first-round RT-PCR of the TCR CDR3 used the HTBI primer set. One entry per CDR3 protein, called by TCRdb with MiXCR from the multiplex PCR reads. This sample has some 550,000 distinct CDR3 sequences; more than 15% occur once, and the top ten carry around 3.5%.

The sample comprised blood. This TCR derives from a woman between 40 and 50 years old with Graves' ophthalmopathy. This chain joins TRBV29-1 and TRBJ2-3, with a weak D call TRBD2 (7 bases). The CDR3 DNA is TGCAGCGTTGAGGGAGGGGGAACCTGGGATACGCAGTATTTT. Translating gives CSVEGGGTWDTQYF.